Shown below are 6 T cell receptor beta chains from a single sample sequenced in a study of T cells in Graves' hyperthyroidism and ophthalmopathy. Regions amplified from RNA transcripts were the TCR beta CDR3 regions. HTBI primers were used for first-round RT-PCR of the TCR CDR3. MiXCR, applied by TCRdb to the multiplex PCR reads, yields one record per CDR3 protein. Of around 400,000 distinct CDR3 sequences in the sample, more than 20% are singletons; the top ten hold more than 60%. The sample taken for sequencing was blood. These receptor sequences come from a man aged 50-59 years with Graves' hyperthyroidism.

A remark on this clonotype: This may arise from a read error, as a much more abundant clone is one base away. V and J are TRBV11-2 and TRBJ2-3; tentative D call: TRBD1 (5 bases). Germline CDR1 and CDR2: SGHAT and FQNNGV. Trimming shortened V by 2 bases and J by 7 bases, and 16 bases separated the two germline ends. This CDR3 comprises 15 residues. The DNA for the CDR3 is TGTGCCAGCAGCTTAAGGCACGACTTGGGGCATACGCAGTATTTT. This codes for CASSLRHDLGHTQYF.

This clonotype was counted ten times or more. The V and J genes are TRBV19 and TRBJ1-1; 8 bases agree with TRBD1. The trim removed 4 bases at V and 3 bases at J, leaving 7 bases unmatched. The CDR3 sequence is 15 residues long. Germline assignment: CDR1 LNHDA and CDR2 SQIVND (reference sequence). The CDR3: CASSRGQGGYTEAFF. CDR3 nucleotide sequence: TGTGCCAGTAGTAGAGGACAGGGAGGGTACACTGAAGCTTTCTTT.

This rearrangement joins TRBV15 to TRBJ2-1; D uncertain. CDR3 length equals 13 residues. Trimming cost V 0 bases and J 8 bases, with 8 bases left between them. From germline, CDR1 is LNHNV and CDR2 YYDKDF (reference sequence). This chain's CDR3 is CATSRDETYEQFF. The DNA for the CDR3 is TGTGCCACCAGCAGAGACGAAACGTATGAGCAGTTCTTC.

About this clonotype itself: A clone one base away is much larger, so this may be a read error. The chain uses TRBV11-3 and TRBJ1-3; no clear D. This CDR3 is built from 14 residues. V lost 1 base and J 11 bases, leaving 15 bases between the germline ends. In germline, CDR1 is SGHNT, CDR2 YENEEA. The CDR3 spells CASSLATPSNAIYF. The CDR3 DNA sequence: TGTGCCAGCAGCTTAGCAACCCCTTCGAACGCCATATATTTT.

The chain joins TRBV6-5 to TRBJ2-1, with no clear D. V gave up 2 bases and J gave up 10 bases, with 9 bases separating them. The V gene's germline CDR1 is MNHEY and CDR2 SVGAGI. This CDR3 region has 12 residues. The CDR3 region has the DNA TGTGCCAGCAGTTACGAAGGCAGGGAGCAGTTCTTC. Translation: CASSYEGREQFF.

J is TRBJ1-4 and V is TRBV20-1, with D maybe TRBD1 (5 bases). Germline CDR1 is DFQATT and CDR2 is SNEGSKA (reference sequence). This CDR3 comprises 15 residues. V was clipped by 0 bases and J by 8 bases, with 16 bases between them. The CDR3 loop is CSARDRVAGHEKLFF. For the CDR3, the DNA is TGCAGTGCTAGAGATAGAGTGGCAGGGCACGAAAAACTGTTTTTT.